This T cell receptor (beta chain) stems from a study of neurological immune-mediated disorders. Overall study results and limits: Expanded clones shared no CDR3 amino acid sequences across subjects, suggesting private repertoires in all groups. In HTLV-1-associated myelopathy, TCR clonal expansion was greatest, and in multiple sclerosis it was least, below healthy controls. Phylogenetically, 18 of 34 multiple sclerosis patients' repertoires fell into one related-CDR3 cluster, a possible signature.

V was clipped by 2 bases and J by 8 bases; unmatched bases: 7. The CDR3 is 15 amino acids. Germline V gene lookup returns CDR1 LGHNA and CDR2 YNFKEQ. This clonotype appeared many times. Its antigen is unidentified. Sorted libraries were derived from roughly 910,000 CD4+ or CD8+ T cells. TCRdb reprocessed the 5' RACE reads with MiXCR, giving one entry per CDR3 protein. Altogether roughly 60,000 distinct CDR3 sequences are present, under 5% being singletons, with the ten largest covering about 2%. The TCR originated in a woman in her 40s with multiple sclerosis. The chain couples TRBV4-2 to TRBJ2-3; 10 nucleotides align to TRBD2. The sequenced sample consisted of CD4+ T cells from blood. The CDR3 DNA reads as TGTGCCAGCAGCCAAAGCGGGGGGGCATTATTTACGCAGTATTTT. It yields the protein CASSQSGGALFTQYF.